This T cell receptor beta chain comes out of a study of blood T cell repertoires in COVID-19. As for the study in general: Specimens from acute and convalescent COVID-19 originated in the United States, Italy and Spain.

The CDR3 is 16 amino acids. J was trimmed by 8 bases and V by 3 bases; bases with no gene match: 14. Germline assignment: CDR1 LNHDA and CDR2 SQIVND (reference sequence). Recruits, aged about 18 to 100 years, lived in approximately 26 US areas. In the original workflow: For nucleated cells, counts were estimated from reference gene primer amplification. Data came from immunoSEQ multiplex PCR; TCRdb stores just in-frame clones and leaves some out. V and J calls plus clone size are reproduced from that table; the DNA served to infer D and trimming. The sample shows hundreds of thousands of clones, over 75% of them seen only once.

V gene TRBV19 combines with J gene TRBJ1-2; 8 nucleotides align to TRBD1. This TCR derives from a man between 35 and 55 years old who had recovered from COVID-19. The sequencing sample was made of PBMCs or T cells enriched from blood (not recorded which). CDR3 region: CASSITLRDRLRGYTF. CDR3 nucleotides: TGTGCCAGTAGTATCACCCTCCGGGACAGGTTGCGGGGCTACACCTTC.